This is a list of T cell receptor beta chains from one sample in a study of shared clonotypes between healthy human individuals. Sequenced by immunoSEQ multiplex PCR; TCRdb stores in-frame clones only, minus some. The sample holds some 530,000 clones, approximately 84% seen once. What was sequenced was PBMCs. Receptors originate from a woman in her 40s in good health. Some clones in this sample may be carry-over from other donors' samples. Both conserved end residues are part of each CDR3. The order of the fields is clone size, V gene, J gene, D gene, CDR3 DNA, CDR3 protein. The D gene is left open where the match is weak. Only part of the rows carry a size: once, few, many, or a class if the clone is expanded.

many	TRBV30	TRBJ1-5	NA	TGTGCCTGGAGTGTAGGGGGTGACTATAGCAATCAGCCCCAGCATTTT	CAWSVGGDYSNQPQHF
few	TRBV5-1	TRBJ1-1	NA	TGCGCCAGCAGCTTGGGTCCGGTGAACACTGAAGCTTTCTTT	CASSLGPVNTEAFF
NA	TRBV2	TRBJ1-1	TRBD1	TGTGCCAGCAGTGGGACAGGGGGCGCGAACACTGAAGCTTTCTTT	CASSGTGGANTEAFF
NA	TRBV7-3	TRBJ1-2	NA	TGTGCCAGCAGCTTAACAGGGGCTGGGTATGGCTACACCTTC	CASSLTGAGYGYTF
NA	TRBV7-2	TRBJ2-1	NA	TGTGCCAGCAGCCTCCGGTCGAATGAGCAGTTCTTC	CASSLRSNEQFF
few	TRBV18	TRBJ1-5	NA	TGTGCCAGCTCACTCTTGCGGGGGAGCAATCAGCCCCAGCATTTT	CASSLLRGSNQPQHF
NA	TRBV5-1	TRBJ2-2	NA	TGCGCCAGCAGCTTACAGGACACCGGGGAGCTGTTTTTT	CASSLQDTGELFF
NA	TRBV7-9	TRBJ1-1	TRBD1	TGTGCCAGCAGCCTCATGGGACAGGGAGGCACTGAAGCTTTCTTT	CASSLMGQGGTEAFF
few	TRBV2	TRBJ1-5	NA	TGTGCCTCACGGGTTCGGTTTGGCAATCAGCCCCAGCATTTT	CASRVRFGNQPQHF
NA	TRBV28	TRBJ1-5	NA	TGTGCCAGCAGCCCCGCGTGGGGTAGCGTAGGTCAGCCCCAGCATTTT	CASSPAWGSVGQPQHF
NA	TRBV11-1	TRBJ2-3	NA	TGTGCCAGCAGCTTAGCGCTAGTAGCAGCTAGCACAGATACGCAGTATTTT	CASSLALVAASTDTQYF
NA	TRBV11-2	TRBJ2-2	TRBD2	TGTGCCAGCAGCTTGACTAGCGGGAGGGCCTTTACCGGGGAGCTGTTTTTT	CASSLTSGRAFTGELFF
NA	TRBV5-1	TRBJ1-3	NA	TGCGCCAGCAGCCCTCAGGTATCTCATGGAAACACCATATATTTT	CASSPQVSHGNTIYF
NA	TRBV11-2	TRBJ2-7	NA	TGTGCCAGCAGCAGGAGGGGGCGAGAAGGAGAGCAGTACTTC	CASSRRGREGEQYF
NA	TRBV7-3	TRBJ1-1	TRBD1	TGTGCCAGCAGCCCCCGAGGGGGCGGCACTGAAGCTTTCTTT	CASSPRGGGTEAFF
NA	TRBV25-1	TRBJ1-4	NA	TGTGCCAGCAGTGATCCTTATGGAGAAAAACTGTTTTTT	CASSDPYGEKLFF
few	TRBV5-1	TRBJ1-4	NA	TGCGCCAGCAGCCCGGACACGGATTCCGGGGAAAAACTGTTTTTT	CASSPDTDSGEKLFF
few	TRBV10-3	TRBJ2-7	TRBD1	TGTGCCACCCGTCCCCAGGGGGCCACCTACGAGCAGTACTTC	CATRPQGATYEQYF
NA	TRBV28	TRBJ2-7	TRBD2	TGTGCCAGCAGTCGAGCGGGAGGGCGGGCCTACGAGCAGTACTTC	CASSRAGGRAYEQYF
NA	TRBV10-3	TRBJ1-1	NA	TGTGCCATCAGTGTTCTCCAGGTGGGCACTGAAGCTTTCTTT	CAISVLQVGTEAFF
NA	TRBV18	TRBJ1-5	NA	TGTGCCAGCTCACCCGCAGGGGTAACGGGCAATCAGCCCCAGCATTTT	CASSPAGVTGNQPQHF
NA	TRBV4-1	TRBJ1-1	NA	TGCGCCAGCAGCCTTAAGGGCTTAGGAGGGAAGAACACTGAAGCTTTCTTT	CASSLKGLGGKNTEAFF
NA	TRBV18	TRBJ1-1	TRBD1	TGTGCCAGCTCACCACCTCAATCAGGGGGGAACACTGAAGCTTTCTTT	CASSPPQSGGNTEAFF
NA	TRBV7-2	TRBJ2-2	NA	TGTGCCAGCAGCTTAGCGTCGCCAGGGCTTACGAACACCGGGGAGCTGTTTTTT	CASSLASPGLTNTGELFF
NA	TRBV2	TRBJ1-4	NA	TGTGCCTCACACAGACTCACTAATGAAAAACTGTTTTTT	CASHRLTNEKLFF
NA	TRBV6-1	TRBJ1-1	NA	TGTGCCAGCAGCGGACGGTGGTTCATGAACACTGAAGCTTTCTTT	CASSGRWFMNTEAFF
NA	TRBV5-1	TRBJ2-3	NA	TGCGCCAGCAGCTTGGCGGCGGGAACCCCCACAGATACGCAGTATTTT	CASSLAAGTPTDTQYF
NA	TRBV19	TRBJ1-3	TRBD1	TGTGCCAGTAGGCGAGACAGGGTGTCTGGAAACACCATATATTTT	CASRRDRVSGNTIYF
many	TRBV7-9	TRBJ2-3	TRBD2	TGTGCCAGCAGCTTTAGCGGGAACACAGATACGCAGTATTTT	CASSFSGNTDTQYF
NA	TRBV7-3	TRBJ2-1	TRBD2	TGTGCCAGCAGCTCGGGACTAGTCCATGAGCAGTTCTTC	CASSSGLVHEQFF
few	TRBV2	TRBJ1-4	TRBD1	TGTGCCAGTCGTAATGACAGGGGAGATGAAAAACTGTTTTTT	CASRNDRGDEKLFF
once	TRBV6-5	TRBJ1-1	NA	TGTGCCAGCAGTTCCGATACTCTGCTGAACACTGAAGCTTTCTTT	CASSSDTLLNTEAFF
NA	TRBV30	TRBJ1-5	TRBD1	TGTGCCTGGAGTTCTACCGGGACAGTAGATCAGCCCCAGCATTTT	CAWSSTGTVDQPQHF
NA	TRBV25-1	TRBJ1-4	NA	TGTGCCAGCAGATCTCAAAAAAAGACAGAGCCGAATGAAAAACTGTTTTTT	CASRSQKKTEPNEKLFF
NA	TRBV30	TRBJ2-1	NA	TGTGCCTGGACAGCCTACAATGAGCAGTTCTTC	CAWTAYNEQFF
NA	TRBV5-6	TRBJ2-1	TRBD1	TGTGCCAGCAGCTGGACCGGGACAGACTACAATGAGCAGTTCTTC	CASSWTGTDYNEQFF